One and the same sample provided the 27 T cell receptor beta chains below, sequenced in a study of cytomegalovirus exposure and HLA in healthy donors. Primers for the PCR totalled 60 Vbeta and 13 Jbeta. Method: immunoSEQ multiplex PCR; TCRdb's copy keeps in-frame clones and lacks some. This repertoire shows more than 80,000 clones, roughly 76% found once; its top ten account for approximately 9.2%. The material sequenced was PBMCs. The receptors originated from a human donor in good health.

V and J are TRBV27 and TRBJ2-7, with TRBD1 identical over 7 bases. V shed 8 bases, J shed 6 bases, and the junction held 16 bases outside the gene matches. CDR1 and CDR2 (germline): MNHEY, SMNVEV (reference sequence). The CDR3 totals 15 residues. The CDR3 sequence: CASAIPGQFYSEQYF. CDR3 in DNA: TGTGCCAGCGCTATACCGGGACAGTTTTATTCCGAGCAGTACTTC.

The chain uses TRBV15 and TRBJ2-5; 14 positions match TRBD2. Germline V gene lookup returns CDR1 LNHNV and CDR2 YYDKDF (reference sequence). This CDR3 is 18 amino acids long. V trimming: 5 bases; J trimming: 1 base; junction bases outside the gene matches: 9. The CDR3 sequence: CATSGGLAGGGSQETQYF. CDR3 sequence (DNA): TGTGCCACCAGCGGTGGACTAGCGGGGGGCGGAAGCCAAGAGACCCAGTACTTC.

This clone occurred a few times. The chain combines TRBV7-9 with TRBJ2-5; weak D call: TRBD1 (6 bases). Trimming stripped 3 bases from V and 5 bases from J, with 19 bases between. Germline CDR1 is SEHNR and CDR2 is FQNEAQ (reference sequence). The CDR3 totals 16 residues. The DNA of the CDR3 is TGTGCCAGCAGCTTCCCACCAGGGGCCGTACGCGAGACCCAGTACTTC. This sequence encodes CASSFPPGAVRETQYF.

As DNA, the CDR3 is TGTGCCACTACACAGGGGGACTATGGCTACACCTTC. Protein product: CATTQGDYGYTF. The chain recombines TRBV10-3 with TRBJ1-2; TRBD1 matches 8 bases. Germline assignment: CDR1 ENHRY and CDR2 SYGVKD. V trimming: 10 bases; J trimming: 3 bases; junction bases outside the gene matches: 4. The CDR3 loop spans 12 amino acids.

This clone was seen a handful of times. This chain connects TRBV2 to TRBJ1-1; possible D gene TRBD1, 6 bases. Trimming cost V 9 bases and J 4 bases, with 18 bases left between them. CDR1 and CDR2 (germline): SNHLY, FYNNEI. The CDR3 loop spans 14 amino acids. CDR3 sequence: CASWEGGAFTEAFF. The CDR3 nucleotides are TGTGCCAGTTGGGAGGGGGGGGCATTCACTGAAGCTTTCTTT.

The genes are TRBV14 and TRBJ2-3, with 9 bases aligning to TRBD1. V lost 0 bases and J lost 6; bases outside the gene matches: 7. The CDR3 runs 16 residues. Germline V gene data show CDR1 as SGHDN and CDR2 as FVKESK. CDR3 DNA: TGTGCCAGCAGCCAAGAGGGCGGGACAGGGACGGATACGCAGTATTTT. Protein product: CASSQEGGTGTDTQYF.

The rearrangement links TRBV19 to TRBJ1-1; 8 bases are shared with TRBD1. Germline CDR1 LNHDA, CDR2 SQIVND (reference sequence). Trimming removed 3 bases from V and 0 bases from J; junction bases left unmatched: 0. This CDR3 has 14 amino acids. CDR3 in DNA: TGTGCCAGTAGTATGACAGGGGTGAACACTGAAGCTTTCTTT. As protein: CASSMTGVNTEAFF. Using reference TRBV19 and TRBJ1-1 for the parts outside the CDR3, the full variable domain is DGGITQSPKYLFRKEGQNVTLSCEQNLNHDAMYWYRQDPGQGLRLIYYSQIVNDFQKGDIAEGYSVSREKKESFPLTVTSAQKNPTAFYLCASSMTGVNTEAFFGQGTRLTVV.

CDR3 amino acids: CASSYQGAYGYTF. CDR3 nucleotides: TGCGCCAGCAGCTACCAGGGGGCCTATGGCTACACCTTC. The rearrangement joins TRBV5-1 to TRBJ1-2, with 8 nucleotides matching TRBD1. Germline V gives CDR1 SGHRS, CDR2 YFSETQ. The V segment lost 3 bases and the J segment 4 bases; nucleotides outside the gene matches: 2. The CDR3 runs 13 residues.

The chain combines TRBV12-5 with TRBJ2-2, with D maybe TRBD1 (6 bases). This CDR3 is built from 17 residues. In germline, CDR1 is LGHNT, CDR2 FRNRAP. With 3 bases removed from V and 7 bases from J, the gap between germline ends came to 21 bases. The CDR3 sequence is CASGFNSGAGSIGELFF. As DNA, the CDR3 is TGTGCTAGTGGTTTTAACTCAGGGGCAGGGAGTATCGGGGAGCTGTTTTTT.

The rearrangement uses TRBV19 and TRBJ2-2; D remains unclear. The germline CDR1 and CDR2 sequences are LNHDA and SQIVND (reference sequence). CDR3 length: 12 residues. With 10 bases removed from V and 4 bases from J, the gap between germline ends came to 10 bases. CDR3 sequence (DNA): TGTGCCACCCAGACACTCACCGGGGAGCTGTTTTTT. Its translation: CATQTLTGELFF.

The J gene is TRBJ2-3, the V gene TRBV5-4; TRBD2 aligns across 13 bases. Germline values: CDR1 SGHNT, CDR2 YYREEE (reference sequence). Unmatched junction bases numbered 8, after V lost 2 bases and J lost 2 bases. CDR3 length: 18 amino acids. CDR3 sequence reads: CASSFGTSGTIYTDTQYF. In DNA, the CDR3 is TGTGCCAGCAGCTTTGGGACTAGCGGGACCATTTACACAGATACGCAGTATTTT.

The chain links TRBV6-4 to TRBJ2-1, with D tentatively TRBD2 (5 bases). V gave up 2 bases and J gave up 0 bases, with 11 bases separating them. Looked up from germline, CDR1 is MRHNA and CDR2 is SNTAGT. CDR3 length: 16 amino acids. This CDR3 reads CASSDRGPSSYNEQFF. Written as DNA, the CDR3 is TGTGCCAGCAGTGACAGAGGGCCCAGCTCCTACAATGAGCAGTTCTTC.

The CDR3 region is CASSPRLGSSYEQYF. The DNA of the CDR3 is TGTGCCAGCTCACCACGGCTAGGAAGCTCCTACGAGCAGTACTTC. This sequence joins TRBV18 and TRBJ2-5; D is uncertain. The DNA end is a closer match to TRBJ2-7, so the J assignment may be wrong. The CDR3 is 15 residues long. Germline CDR1 and CDR2: KGHSH and LQKENI.

This chain links TRBV19 with TRBJ1-1, with D tentatively TRBD1 (5 bases). This CDR3 comprises 12 residues. The V end was cut by 3 bases, the J end by 8 bases, with 10 bases between. Germline lookup yields CDR1 LNHDA and CDR2 SQIVND (reference sequence). CDR3 DNA sequence: TGTGCCAGTAGTATTTCGGGGGGAGAAGCTTTCTTT. Protein product: CASSISGGEAFF. Complete variable domain (other parts from reference TRBV19 and TRBJ1-1): DGGITQSPKYLFRKEGQNVTLSCEQNLNHDAMYWYRQDPGQGLRLIYYSQIVNDFQKGDIAEGYSVSREKKESFPLTVTSAQKNPTAFYLCASSISGGEAFFGQGTRLTVV.

The chain carries TRBV6-5 and TRBJ2-7; tentatively, D is TRBD2 (5 bases). Germline lookup yields CDR1 MNHEY and CDR2 SVGAGI. Between the trimmed V and J ends, which lost 7 bases and 0 bases, there was a span of 10 bases. The CDR3 is 13 amino acids. In DNA, the CDR3 is TGTGCCAGCACTCCGGGGAGCTCCTACGAGCAGTACTTC. It codes for CASTPGSSYEQYF.

The V and J genes are TRBV4-2 and TRBJ2-2; D uncertain. V lost 0 bases to trimming and J lost 1 base, with 6 bases between them. This CDR3 has 15 amino acids. Germline assignment: CDR1 LGHNA and CDR2 YNFKEQ. The CDR3, as DNA: TGTGCCAGCAGCCAAGATAGAGAGAACACCGGGGAGCTGTTTTTT. It codes for CASSQDRENTGELFF.

V is TRBV5-4 and J is TRBJ2-1; 9 positions agree with TRBD2. From germline, CDR1 is SGHNT and CDR2 YYREEE (reference sequence). J lost 5 bases, V lost 7 bases, and 10 bases had no gene match. This CDR3 contains 15 residues. The CDR3, as DNA: TGTGCCAGCGGCACCAAGCGGGGGGTCAACAATGAGCAGTTCTTC. Protein: CASGTKRGVNNEQFF.

The sample holds a few counts of this clone. This rearrangement joins TRBV6-1 to TRBJ1-2, with 7 bases lining up with TRBD1. CDR3 length equals 15 residues. J was trimmed by 6 bases and V by 0 bases; bases with no gene match: 7. CDR1 and CDR2 (germline): MNHNS, SASEGT. The DNA for the CDR3 is TGTGCCAGCAGTGAAGCGCTTCAGGGGGTGGATGGCTACACCTTC. This sequence encodes CASSEALQGVDGYTF.

The J gene is TRBJ1-3, the V gene TRBV7-8, with D maybe TRBD1 (6 bases). The CDR3 totals 15 residues. V dropped 4 bases and J dropped 0 bases, with 10 bases sitting between them. The germline gives CDR1 SGHVS, CDR2 FQNEAQ. The CDR3 region is CASSSRTVSGNTIYF. Here the CDR3 DNA reads TGTGCCAGCAGCTCACGGACAGTCTCTGGAAACACCATATATTTT.

This clone was seen more than once but under ten times. The chain combines TRBV7-2 with TRBJ2-5; 7 bases match TRBD1. CDR3 length: 14 residues. In germline, CDR1 is SGHTA, CDR2 FQGNSA. The trim removed 5 bases at V and 1 base at J, leaving 4 bases unmatched. Here the CDR3 DNA reads TGTGCCAGCAGCCCAGACAGGGCCCAAGAGACCCAGTACTTC. It yields the protein CASSPDRAQETQYF.

The chain joins TRBV4-3 to TRBJ1-3, with D possibly matching TRBD1 (5 bases). V was clipped by 1 base and J by 2 bases, with 15 bases between them. The CDR3 is made up of 17 amino acids. In germline, CDR1 is LGHNA, CDR2 YSLEER. CDR3 DNA: TGCGCCAGCAGCCAAGGACCCCAGGGTACTACTGGAAACACCATATATTTT. Translating it yields CASSQGPQGTTGNTIYF.

The rearrangement joins TRBV2 to TRBJ2-3, with D unresolved. The CDR3 consists of 10 residues. V shed 11 bases and J shed 3 bases, with 6 bases lying between them. The germline CDR1 and CDR2 sequences are SNHLY and FYNNEI. DNA for the CDR3: TGTGCCGTAGCTACAGATACGCAGTATTTT. Protein sequence: CAVATDTQYF.

This clone was counted only a few times. V gene TRBV30 combines with J gene TRBJ1-4; D gene ambiguous. The V and J ends lost 0 bases and 8 bases respectively, with 7 bases between them. Germline V gene sequence: CDR1 GTSNPN, CDR2 SVGIG (reference sequence). The CDR3 covers 12 residues. The CDR3 loop reads CAWSVQKEKLFF. CDR3 nucleotide sequence: TGTGCCTGGAGTGTACAGAAAGAAAAACTGTTTTTT.

This chain links TRBV19 with TRBJ1-1, with D unresolved. The CDR3 spans 12 residues. Germline CDR1 and CDR2: LNHDA and SQIVND (reference sequence). The ends were cut back, 5 bases at V and 11 bases at J, with 15 bases in the middle. Here the CDR3 reads CASSPNLAWAFF. The CDR3 DNA reads TGTGCCAGTAGTCCTAACCTCGCCTGGGCTTTCTTT.

The chain joins TRBV7-2 to TRBJ1-1; D remains unclear. Germline CDR1 is SGHTA and CDR2 is FQGNSA. V was clipped by 5 bases and J by 1 base, with 11 bases between them. CDR3 size: 14 residues. The CDR3 loop reads CASSPQPGNTEAFF. Written as DNA, the CDR3 is TGTGCCAGCAGCCCACAACCAGGGAACACTGAAGCTTTCTTT. The full variable domain, in which reference TRBV7-2 and TRBJ1-1 provide the parts outside the CDR3, is GAGVSQSPSNKVTEKGKDVELRCDPISGHTALYWYRQSLGQGLEFLIYFQGNSAPDKSGLPSDRFSAERTGGSVSTLTIQRTQQEDSAVYLCASSPQPGNTEAFFGQGTRLTVV.

The chain couples TRBV6-8 to TRBJ1-1; D is undetermined. CDR3 length equals 12 residues. Germline V CDR1 and CDR2: MNHGY, SAAAGT. V gave up 3 bases and J gave up 11 bases, with 13 bases separating them. The DNA for the CDR3 is TGTGCCAGCAGTTATTGTCGGGTTGTGGCTTTCTTT. Its protein product is CASSYCRVVAFF.

The chain couples TRBV5-1 to TRBJ2-7, with 10 bases identical to TRBD1. The CDR3 loop spans 15 amino acids. After removal of 4 bases from V and 6 bases from J, the junction contained 10 bases not matched to a gene. CDR1 is SGHRS and CDR2 is YFSETQ in the germline V gene. CDR3 in DNA: TGCGCCAGCAGCCTTCGACAGGGGGCGTCGGCCGAGCAGTACTTC. This encodes CASSLRQGASAEQYF.